Below are 13 T cell receptor beta chains sequenced from a single sample in a study of blood T cell repertoires in COVID-19. Sequencing used immunoSEQ multiplex PCR; TCRdb keeps in-frame clones, though not all of them. The data hold 250,000 to 300,000 clones, with around 86% observed a single time. Sequencing was carried out using PBMCs or T cells enriched from blood (not recorded which). The receptors were sampled from a middle-aged woman who had recovered from COVID-19.

The chain is built from TRBV9 and TRBJ1-1; tentative D call: TRBD1 (5 bases). Germline CDR1 is SGDLS and CDR2 is YYNGEE. Trimming took off 0 bases at V and 5 bases at J, with 8 bases between the two ends. The CDR3 has 13 amino acids. The CDR3 spells CASSVEAGTEAFF. In DNA form, the CDR3 reads TGTGCCAGCAGCGTAGAGGCAGGGACTGAAGCTTTCTTT.

The V call is TRBV6-1, the J call TRBJ1-2, with TRBD1 as a possible D gene (5 bases). Trimming took 1 base from V and 5 from J, leaving 14 bases between them. Germline CDR1 is MNHNS and CDR2 is SASEGT. This CDR3 is 15 amino acids long. CDR3 in DNA: TGTGCCAGCAGTGAAGTCAGGCAGGGTTATTATGGCTACACCTTC. Protein: CASSEVRQGYYGYTF.

The rearrangement links TRBV19 to TRBJ2-7; 11 bases are shared with TRBD2. V dropped 4 bases and J dropped 5; count of bases not matched to a gene: 7. The CDR3 has 15 residues. Germline V lookup: CDR1 LNHDA, CDR2 SQIVND (reference sequence). The CDR3 region is CASSKLAGASHEQYF. The CDR3, as DNA: TGTGCCAGTAGTAAACTAGCGGGAGCTTCCCACGAGCAGTACTTC.

This chain joins TRBV5-4 and TRBJ2-7; 10 bases align to TRBD1. With 4 bases clipped from V and 6 bases from J, the junction kept 4 bases outside the gene matches. Germline CDR1 SGHNT, CDR2 YYREEE (reference sequence). The CDR3 covers 13 residues. This CDR3 reads CASSPRDRGEQYF. The CDR3 DNA reads TGTGCCAGCAGCCCCAGGGACAGGGGCGAGCAGTACTTC.

The V gene is TRBV19, the J gene TRBJ2-7; D remains unclear. This CDR3 comprises 13 residues. The V gene lost 5 bases and the J gene lost 1 base, with 9 bases spanning the gap. Germline loops: CDR1 LNHDA, CDR2 SQIVND (reference sequence). The CDR3 nucleotides are TGTGCCAGTAGTTTTGGGCAGTCCTACGAGCAGTACTTC. It is translated as CASSFGQSYEQYF.

J is TRBJ2-7 and V is TRBV7-4; 9 bases match TRBD1. The germline gives CDR1 SGHVT, CDR2 SQSDAQ. The CDR3 runs 19 residues. V was pared by 4 bases and J by 4 bases, with 20 bases of the junction left unmatched. The CDR3 spells CASSSLKMGAGTGRYEQYF. DNA for the CDR3: TGTGCCAGCAGCTCCCTGAAGATGGGGGCCGGGACAGGGAGGTACGAGCAGTACTTC. Combining the CDR3 with reference TRBV7-4 and TRBJ2-7 gives the whole variable domain GAGVSQSPRYKVAKRGRDVALRCDSISGHVTLYWYRQTLGQGSEVLTYSQSDAQRDKSGRPSGRFSAERPERSVSTLKIQRTEQGDSAVYLCASSSLKMGAGTGRYEQYFGPGTRLTVT.

J is TRBJ2-1 and V is TRBV10-3, with 9 bases that match TRBD2. CDR3 size: 15 residues. V lost 3 bases, J lost 8 bases, and 8 bases stayed unmatched. CDR1 ENHRY and CDR2 SYGVKD come from the germline V gene. This chain's CDR3 is CAISEGTSNVYEQFF. The DNA of the CDR3 is TGTGCCATCAGTGAAGGGACTAGCAATGTCTATGAGCAGTTCTTC.

The chain recombines TRBV2 with TRBJ2-1; tentatively, D is TRBD1 (5 bases). Germline loops: CDR1 SNHLY, CDR2 FYNNEI. CDR3 length: 16 residues. V was shortened by 1 base and J by 4 bases, with 14 bases between the two germline ends. The CDR3 reads CASSEGGAGPYNEQFF. The CDR3 DNA reads TGTGCCAGCAGTGAAGGTGGGGCAGGGCCATACAATGAGCAGTTCTTC.

The rearrangement joins TRBV27 to TRBJ2-1; 8 bases are shared with TRBD2. The V gene's germline CDR1 is MNHEY and CDR2 SMNVEV (reference sequence). The CDR3 totals 18 residues. Germline trimming cut 1 base from V and 7 bases from J; bases unmatched to any gene: 15. The CDR3 here is CASSLWVYSGTTGNEQFF. In DNA form, the CDR3 reads TGTGCCAGCAGTTTATGGGTCTATAGCGGGACTACCGGTAATGAGCAGTTCTTC.

The V call is TRBV10-1, the J call TRBJ2-4, with D possibly matching TRBD1 (6 bases). The ends were cut back, 6 bases at V and 8 bases at J, with 14 bases in the middle. The CDR3 is 13 residues long. Germline loops: CDR1 WNHNN, CDR2 SYGVQD (reference sequence). The CDR3, as DNA: TGCGCCAGCAGCCGACAGCACAGGGACATTCAGTACTTC. Amino acids: CASSRQHRDIQYF.

The V call is TRBV2, the J call TRBJ1-2, with TRBD1 identical over 9 bases. V lost 4 bases to trimming and J lost 8 bases; unmatched junction nucleotides: 11. The CDR3 is 15 amino acids. CDR1 and CDR2 from the germline V gene are SNHLY and FYNNEI. DNA for the CDR3: TGTGCCAGCAGTGGAGGAAACAGGGGGCATATGGGCTACACCTTC. Translated: CASSGGNRGHMGYTF.

The chain is built from TRBV5-4 and TRBJ2-3; TRBD1 matches 9 bases. Trimming at V came to 4 bases and at J to 3 bases, leaving 9 bases not matched to a gene. The CDR3 extends over 16 amino acids. CDR1 is SGHNT and CDR2 is YYREEE in the germline V gene (reference sequence). In DNA, the CDR3 is TGTGCCAGCAGCCGAAGGGACAGGGCTCTGACAGATACGCAGTATTTT. It yields the protein CASSRRDRALTDTQYF.

The chain recombines TRBV7-9 with TRBJ2-7; D is undetermined. The CDR3 is made up of 17 amino acids. V gave up 7 bases and J gave up 0 bases, with 22 bases separating them. Germline V gene sequence: CDR1 SEHNR, CDR2 FQNEAQ (reference sequence). The chain's CDR3 is CASTSELTPFLSYEQYF. The CDR3 nucleotides are TGTGCCAGCACCTCCGAGCTAACTCCTTTCCTCTCCTACGAGCAGTACTTC.